What follows are 6 T cell receptor beta chains derived from one specimen sequenced in a study of blood T cells in healthy people across ages. With a J-beta primer mix and a sample-barcoded 5' primer, a second PCR ran 7 to 11 cycles. MiXCR was run by TCRdb on the 5' RACE reads, yielding one entry per CDR3 protein. The sample lists around 820,000 distinct CDR3 sequences; around 25% were seen once. This same sample was also taken into another study, of T cells of mothers and their children.

The sample consisted of blood. The origin of the receptors is a boy aged 5 to 17 in good health.

This clonotype was detected ten times or more. The V call is TRBV28, the J call TRBJ2-7, with D possibly TRBD1 on 5 matching bases. Germline CDR1 reads MDHEN; CDR2 reads SYDVKM. The CDR3 runs to 14 residues. V lost 5 bases to trimming and J lost 1 base, with 12 bases between them. The chain's CDR3 is CASSAWTLSYEQYF. Here the CDR3 DNA reads TGTGCCAGCAGTGCATGGACATTATCCTACGAGCAGTACTTC.

The chain recombines TRBV20-1 with TRBJ1-5, with D perhaps matching TRBD1 (6 bases). CDR1 is DFQATT and CDR2 is SNEGSKA in the germline V gene (reference sequence). The CDR3 is 15 amino acids. The V end lost 5 bases, the J end lost 4 bases, and 18 bases lay between the germline ends. The CDR3, as DNA: TGCAGTGCTTCTGCCGAACAGGGTGGAAATCAGCCCCAGCATTTT. Protein sequence: CSASAEQGGNQPQHF.

The chain combines TRBV6-2 or TRBV6-3 with TRBJ2-7, with 7 bases lining up with TRBD2. This CDR3 is 12 amino acids long. J lost 2 bases, V lost 8 bases, and 3 bases had no gene match. The germline V gene encodes CDR1 MNHEY and CDR2 SVGEGT. CDR3 amino acids: CASDRGAYEQYF. The DNA of the CDR3 is TGTGCCAGCGATCGGGGGGCCTACGAGCAGTACTTC.

This clonotype was observed a handful of times. This chain joins TRBV14 and TRBJ2-7, with D tentatively TRBD1 or TRBD2 (6 bases each). Trimming removed 0 bases at V and 2 bases at J, with 11 bases between. CDR1 is SGHDN, CDR2 FVKESK, per germline. CDR3 length: 15 residues. The CDR3 DNA follows: TGTGCCAGCAGCCAAGAGGGGGGCAGGACCTACGAGCAGTACTTC. This sequence encodes CASSQEGGRTYEQYF.

The gene calls are TRBV9 and TRBJ2-1; D uncertain. The V end was cut by 2 bases, the J end by 3 bases, with 12 bases between. This CDR3 is built from 15 residues. Germline assignment: CDR1 SGDLS and CDR2 YYNGEE. CDR3 nucleotides: TGTGCCAGCAGCGTCTCGACCGTTAACTACAATGAGCAGTTCTTC. Protein sequence: CASSVSTVNYNEQFF. Drawing the rest from reference TRBV9 and TRBJ2-1, the complete variable domain is DSGVTQTPKHLITATGQRVTLRCSPRSGDLSVYWYQQSLDQGLQFLIQYYNGEERAKGNILERFSAQQFPDLHSELNLSSLELGDSALYFCASSVSTVNYNEQFFGPGTRLTVL.

The chain is built from TRBV2 and TRBJ1-5; 10 positions agree with TRBD1. The germline CDR1 and CDR2 sequences are SNHLY and FYNNEI. J was trimmed by 6 bases and V by 0 bases; bases with no gene match: 8. The CDR3 consists of 17 residues. As DNA, the CDR3 is TGTGCCAGCAGTGAAGCGCTTCGACAGGGGGCAGGTCAGCCCCAGCATTTT. Translating gives CASSEALRQGAGQPQHF.